This T cell receptor (beta chain) comes out of a study of blood T cell repertoires in COVID-19 (dated by TCRdb to about 2020). Turning to the overall study: The collaborator samples originated in the United States, Italy and Spain and spanned the acute and convalescent phases of COVID-19. The material from the prospective study consisted of cDNA or gDNA derived from T cells, B-cell-depleted T cells, or PBMCs. Where available, HLA class I and class II types were taken from metadata supplied by the sample provider and were not determined by assay-based typing. Samples came from the ongoing ImmuneRACE study (first 160 participants) plus 1,254 subjects from 6 global collaborators. Subjects who had been exposed to COVID-19, were actively infected with it, or had recovered from it provided the deeply sampled blood TCRbeta repertoires that made up the dataset. Sample metadata almost always included a de-identified subject ID, COVID-19 status, age in years and sex. The repertoires were made available in a free public database intended to serve as a resource for research on the immune response to SARS-CoV-2. Broad study findings and their caveats: The amount of clinical and demographic metadata varied by source and participant and was provided uncurated.

In Seattle, one collaborating source enrolled patients while the infection was active and tracked those patients longitudinally over the course of disease. Each collaborating institution followed its own protocols to collect whole blood in K2EDTA tubes. For TCRbeta analysis, collaborators shipped samples as frozen whole blood, isolated PBMCs, or DNA extracted from either of those sample types. CDR1 and CDR2, looked up from the germline V gene (reference sequence), are SGHNT and YYREEE. The CDR3 holds 17 amino acids from the cysteine to the phenylalanine. The entry retains the CDR3 DNA only, 51 bases that are in frame from base 1. Compared with germline, V lacks 4 bases and J lacks 3 bases; bases without a gene match: 10. TCRbeta CDR3 regions were amplified from genomic DNA by means of the immunoSEQ Assay, a bias-controlled multiplex PCR. In the paper's pipeline: The number of nucleated cells in each sample was estimated by amplification of reference gene primers within the assay. To quantify the absolute abundance of each unique TCRbeta CDR3 rearrangement, sequence reads were collapsed and filtered. Productive Simpson clonality was computed per sample as the square root of Simpson's diversity index over productive rearrangements. Here the immuneACCESS table is served through TCRdb, limited to in-frame sequences with V and J called. Missing clones are a known gap in these copies; in checked studies unresolved V genes cover under half, and the rest lacks a known reason. D and trimming come from the DNA, and the V and J calls and clone size come from that table. Recorded for this sample are about 250,000 clones; about 83% of them occurred a single time. The leading ten clones occupy over 5.5% of the sample.

Worth noting for this clone: The antigen it binds to is not known. No base quality values were provided; no much bigger clone lies one nucleotide off.

Sample: peripheral blood. The receptor chain draws on TRBV5-4 and TRBJ2-3, with 11 central nucleotides matching TRBD2. This TCR derives from a woman of 80 years or more with COVID-19, enrolled during active disease. Here is the DNA: TGTGCCAGCAGCCCGGGGGGCACTAGCGGGGGAACAGATACGCAGTATTTT. This sequence encodes CASSPGGTSGGTDTQYF.